This T cell receptor (beta chain) was documented in a study of tumor-infiltrating lymphocytes in primary liver carcinoma. In the study overall: Patients diagnosed with primary liver carcinoma received treatment through surgical resection. Tumors were staged T1-T3 N0M0 and measured about 4 to 11 cm across. Study conclusions and caveats: Blood trailed tumors significantly in top-250-clone fraction (p = 0.039).

Germline CDR1 reads MGHRA; CDR2 reads YSYEKL. CDR3 length: 16 amino acids. Trimming removed 0 bases from V and 10 bases from J, with 16 bases in between. On this clonotype itself: Its antigen is unknown.

The blood RNA (from unsorted whole blood) was obtained, and germline DNA was also extracted. Researchers generated TCR beta cDNA from about 500 ng of total RNA, relying on a constant-region primer. Slightly modified ARM-PCR, run as three nested multiplex PCR rounds, produced the TCR beta libraries. Researchers ran the first two PCR rounds for approximately 10 cycles each with TRBV1-TRBV30 forward primers and a C-beta reverse primer. TCRdb re-derived calls from the multiplex PCR reads in MiXCR, one entry per CDR3 protein. The sample contains fewer than 400,000 distinct CDR3 sequences, 45% to 70% of which appear only once.

The chain employs TRBV4-1 and TRBJ1-6; D gene unclear. Sequencing used peripheral blood. This TCR was sampled from a woman aged 30 to 39 with primary liver carcinoma and hepatitis B virus infection. The DNA of the CDR3 is TGCGCCAGCAGCCAAGAGGCGGCGTTAGGGAGATCACCCCTCCACTTT. Protein product: CASSQEAALGRSPLHF.